These T cell receptor beta chains were read from a single sample in a study of regulatory and conventional T cells in RAG deficiency. TCRdb keeps only in-frame clones here, not all; method: immunoSEQ multiplex PCR. The sample records around 29,000 clones, 75% to 95% being singletons. The same specimen was also included in a second study, on regulatory T cells.

Specimen: Tregs sorted from blood. The receptors stem from a human donor in good health. Each CDR3 is given with its conserved first and last residue.

V gene	J gene	CDR3 protein
TRBV5-3	TRBJ2-5	CARPSGDNQETQYF
TRBV19	TRBJ2-1	CASSIDRWGAYNEQFF
TRBV18	TRBJ1-1	CASSPVQAEAFF
TRBV7-9	TRBJ1-1	CASSLTLRTEAFF
TRBV5-1	TRBJ2-7	CASSLEVRYSYEQYF
TRBV7-9	TRBJ2-3	CASSPWTSGGHRHTQYF
TRBV5-6	TRBJ1-1	CASSLAIVSTEAFF
TRBV7-2	TRBJ1-3	CASSLGFLGSGNTIYF
TRBV30	TRBJ1-3	CAWKGVGNTIYF
TRBV4-1	TRBJ2-1	CASSQPGLAGSYNEQFF
TRBV7-7	TRBJ2-5	CASSLDRQETQYF
TRBV19	TRBJ2-1	CASSIWGRYNEQFF
TRBV5-1	TRBJ1-4	CASGQGIRFGTNEKLFF
TRBV6-5	TRBJ2-3	CASRGGATQYF
TRBV7-3	TRBJ2-7	CASSPYRGAYEQYF
TRBV6-5	TRBJ1-1	CAPGGALFGTEAFF
TRBV18	TRBJ1-2	CASSHDRDGAGGYTF
TRBV6-5	TRBJ1-6	CASSYSRPGLLHF
TRBV15	TRBJ1-6	CATSRGRGGVNSPLHF
TRBV18	TRBJ1-1	CASSQTSGTTEAFF
TRBV5-4	TRBJ2-2	CASSLAPNTGELFF
TRBV5-1	TRBJ2-5	CASSLTEETQYF
TRBV5-3	TRBJ1-6	CAGETPRDNSPLHF
TRBV28	TRBJ1-1	CASSVPGWGNTEAFF
TRBV15	TRBJ2-3	CATSRDGRPRGTDTQYF
TRBV5-1	TRBJ2-3	CASSSGGTDTQYF
TRBV20-1	TRBJ2-1	CSASARNEQFF
TRBV4-2	TRBJ1-3	CASSSTGRGNTIYF
TRBV4-2	TRBJ1-1	CASSRGSFMNTEAFF
TRBV5-1	TRBJ2-3	CASSLFGLAQGEDTQYF
TRBV15	TRBJ1-2	CATSRFLGGTLGYTF
TRBV28	TRBJ1-2	CASSFSLRNYGYTF
TRBV5-8	TRBJ1-1	CASSLLRGSEAFF
TRBV27	TRBJ1-3	CASSLKGAGNTIYF
TRBV7-9	TRBJ1-1	CASSLGPTAFF
TRBV9	TRBJ2-5	CASSADIRETQYF
TRBV6-5	TRBJ1-5	CASSYSNLPQHF
TRBV7-2	TRBJ1-6	CASSSGQFNSPLHF
TRBV30	TRBJ2-7	CAWSVLQGRRGKQYF
TRBV11-3	TRBJ1-2	CASSSWTGDLLENGYTF
TRBV19	TRBJ2-7	CASSINRDYEQYF
TRBV5-6	TRBJ2-5	CASSQMGVNQETQYF
TRBV2	TRBJ1-2	CASSETGTGGYTF
TRBV5-5	TRBJ2-7	CASSFLAAYEQYF
TRBV27	TRBJ1-1	CASSAGLRYTEAFF
TRBV7-9	TRBJ2-7	CASSSRDHFYEQYF
TRBV5-1	TRBJ2-7	CASSPGSEQYF
TRBV7-9	TRBJ1-2	CASSLISTGSYTF
TRBV9	TRBJ1-6	CASSVDGGRGSSYNSPLHF
TRBV6-5	TRBJ2-2	CASSRRDVRAGELFF
TRBV5-8	TRBJ1-5	CASSLAGNQPQHF
TRBV7-6	TRBJ1-2	CASSLEAGAGGYTF
TRBV2	TRBJ2-5	CASRRASGGQTQYF
TRBV7-8	TRBJ1-1	CASSKIGQDTEAFF
TRBV10-1	TRBJ1-1	CASSASGTGSKAFF
TRBV5-1	TRBJ1-2	CASSYYLRTGATGRYGYTF
TRBV25-1	TRBJ2-2	CASSATGAGELFF
TRBV5-1	TRBJ1-2	CASSSDRDSYTF
TRBV9	TRBJ2-5	CASSVDGEETQYF